This record looks at one T cell receptor beta chain sequence and its context. This entry comes from a study of blood T cell repertoires in COVID-19. As for the study in general: Acute and convalescent COVID-19 specimens originated in the United States, Italy and Spain. In each case, the material was cDNA or gDNA derived from T cells, B-cell-depleted T cells, or PBMCs.

In the original workflow: Amplification of reference gene primers provided the estimated nucleated cell counts. Generated by immunoSEQ multiplex PCR, the TCRdb table keeps only in-frame clones and is missing some. V, J and clone size are those of that table, while D and trimming were read from the DNA. The table includes roughly 110,000 clones, 89% detected once. Germline assignment: CDR1 MNHNS and CDR2 SASEGT. CDR3 length equals 12 residues. Trimming removed 2 bases from V and 12 bases from J, with 11 bases in between. The TCR comes from a man aged 35-49 years with active or convalescent COVID-19. Material: peripheral blood. This rearrangement joins TRBV6-1 to TRBJ2-1; D perhaps matches TRBD2 (5 bases). The CDR3 DNA follows: TGTGCCAGCAGTGAACGGGCGGCGGGGCAGTTCTTC. This gives the protein CASSERAAGQFF.